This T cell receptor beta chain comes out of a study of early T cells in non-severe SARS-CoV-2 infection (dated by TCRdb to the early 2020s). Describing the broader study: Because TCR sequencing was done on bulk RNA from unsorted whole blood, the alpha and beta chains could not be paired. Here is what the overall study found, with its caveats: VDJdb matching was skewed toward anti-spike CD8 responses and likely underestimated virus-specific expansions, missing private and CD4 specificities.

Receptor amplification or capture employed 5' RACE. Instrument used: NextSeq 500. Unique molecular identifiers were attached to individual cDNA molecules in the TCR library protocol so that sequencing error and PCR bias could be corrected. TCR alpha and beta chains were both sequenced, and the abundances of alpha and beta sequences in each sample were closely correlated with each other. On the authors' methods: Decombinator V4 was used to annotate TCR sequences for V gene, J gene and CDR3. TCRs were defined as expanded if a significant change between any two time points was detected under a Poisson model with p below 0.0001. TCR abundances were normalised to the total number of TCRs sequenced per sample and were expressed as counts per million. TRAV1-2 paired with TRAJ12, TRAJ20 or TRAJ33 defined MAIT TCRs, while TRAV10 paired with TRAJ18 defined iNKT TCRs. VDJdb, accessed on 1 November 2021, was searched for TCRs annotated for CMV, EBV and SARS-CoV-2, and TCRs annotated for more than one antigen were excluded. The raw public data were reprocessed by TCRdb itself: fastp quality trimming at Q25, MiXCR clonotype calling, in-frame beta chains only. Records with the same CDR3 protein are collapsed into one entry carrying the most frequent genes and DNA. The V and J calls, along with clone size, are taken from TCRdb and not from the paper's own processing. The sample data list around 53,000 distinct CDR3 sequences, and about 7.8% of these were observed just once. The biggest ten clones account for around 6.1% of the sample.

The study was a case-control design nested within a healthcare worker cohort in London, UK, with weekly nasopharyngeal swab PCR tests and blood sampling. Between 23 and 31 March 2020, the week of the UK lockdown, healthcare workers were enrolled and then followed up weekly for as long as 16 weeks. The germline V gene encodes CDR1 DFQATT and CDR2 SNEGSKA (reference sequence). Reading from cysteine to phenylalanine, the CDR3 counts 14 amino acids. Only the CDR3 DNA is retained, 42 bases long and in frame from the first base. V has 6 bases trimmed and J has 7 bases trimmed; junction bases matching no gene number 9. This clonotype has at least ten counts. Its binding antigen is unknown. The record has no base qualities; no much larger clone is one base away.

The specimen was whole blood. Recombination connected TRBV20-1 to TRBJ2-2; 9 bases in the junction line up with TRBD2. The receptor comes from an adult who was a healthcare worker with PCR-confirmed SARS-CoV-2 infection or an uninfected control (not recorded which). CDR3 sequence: CSAKPAGGIGELFF. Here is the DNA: TGCAGTGCCAAGCCAGCGGGGGGCATCGGGGAGCTGTTTTTT.